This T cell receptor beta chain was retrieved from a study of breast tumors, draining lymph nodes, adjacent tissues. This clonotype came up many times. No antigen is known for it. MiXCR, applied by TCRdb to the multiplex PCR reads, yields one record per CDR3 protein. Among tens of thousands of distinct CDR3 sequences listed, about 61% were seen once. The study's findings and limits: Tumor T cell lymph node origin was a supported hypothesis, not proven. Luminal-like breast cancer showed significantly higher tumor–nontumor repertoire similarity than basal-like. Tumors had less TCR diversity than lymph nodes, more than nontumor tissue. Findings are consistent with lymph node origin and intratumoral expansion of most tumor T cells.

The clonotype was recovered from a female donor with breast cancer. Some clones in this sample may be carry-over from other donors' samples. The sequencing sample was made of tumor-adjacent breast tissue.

The CDR3, as DNA: TGTGCCAGCAGTTTCCAGCTTGGCAGCCATGAGCAGTTCTTC. This gives the protein CASSFQLGSHEQFF. This chain links TRBV12-3 or TRBV12-4 with TRBJ2-1; D is unresolved. V gave up 3 bases and J gave up 8 bases, with 14 bases separating them. The CDR3 loop spans 14 amino acids.